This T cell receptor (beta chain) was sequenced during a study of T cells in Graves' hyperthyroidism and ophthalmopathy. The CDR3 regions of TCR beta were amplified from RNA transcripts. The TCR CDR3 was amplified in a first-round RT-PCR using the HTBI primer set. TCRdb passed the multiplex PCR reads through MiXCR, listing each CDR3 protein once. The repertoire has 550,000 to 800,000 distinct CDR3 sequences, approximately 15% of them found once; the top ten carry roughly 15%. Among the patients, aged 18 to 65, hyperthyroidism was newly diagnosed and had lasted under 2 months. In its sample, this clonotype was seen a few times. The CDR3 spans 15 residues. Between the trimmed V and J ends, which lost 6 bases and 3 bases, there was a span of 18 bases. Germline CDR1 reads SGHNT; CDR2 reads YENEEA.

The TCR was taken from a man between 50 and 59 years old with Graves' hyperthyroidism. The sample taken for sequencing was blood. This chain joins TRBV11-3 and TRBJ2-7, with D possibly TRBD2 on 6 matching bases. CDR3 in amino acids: CASRPSNGSDYEQYF. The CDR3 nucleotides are TGTGCCAGCAGACCCTCTAACGGGAGCGACTACGAGCAGTACTTC. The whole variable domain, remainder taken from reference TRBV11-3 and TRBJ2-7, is EAGVVQSPRYKIIEKKQPVAFWCNPISGHNTLYWYLQNLGQGPELLIRYENEEAVDDSQLPKDRFSAERLKGVDSTLKIQPAELGDSAVYLCASRPSNGSDYEQYFGPGTRLTVT.